This T cell receptor (beta chain) was found in a study of T cell changes during pregnancy in multiple sclerosis. The CDR3 spans 16 residues. Germline V gives CDR1 MDHEN, CDR2 SYDVKM. Trimming shortened V by 4 bases and J by 4 bases, and 19 bases separated the two germline ends. The method was immunoSEQ multiplex PCR; TCRdb's version includes in-frame clones alone and lacks a portion of them. This sample has tens of thousands of clones, with 90% to 95% found just once. The TCR originated in a female donor with multiple sclerosis, enrolled in a pregnancy study. V usage is TRBV28 and J usage is TRBJ1-2; TRBD1 might be the D (6 bases). This material consisted of peripheral blood, taken before pregnancy. The CDR3 region is CASSSGGQGLSYGYTF. DNA for the CDR3: TGTGCCAGCAGTTCGGGTGGGCAGGGGTTGAGCTATGGCTACACCTTC.